The rows below give T cell receptor beta chains drawn from one sample of a study of CD8 T cells in Susac syndrome. Each CDR3 protein gets one entry after TCRdb re-called the immunoSEQ multiplex PCR reads with MiXCR. The sample records under 150,000 distinct CDR3 sequences, roughly 94% being singletons. Material: CD4+ T cells from PBMCs. The receptor set was obtained from a human donor with multiple sclerosis. Both conserved end residues are part of each CDR3. The D gene is left open where the match is weak. A clone size is listed for some rows: how often the clone was seen (once, few, many), or a class if it is expanded.

v_gene,d_gene,len,j_gene,abundance,CDR3aa,CDR3nt
TRBV29-1,NA,11,TRBJ1-1,NA,CSVGGNPEAFF,TGCAGCGTCGGGGGCAATCCTGAAGCTTTCTTT
TRBV6-5,TRBD1,12,TRBJ1-3,NA,CASGTAGNTIYF,TGTGCCAGCGGGACAGCTGGAAACACCATATATTTT
TRBV25-1,NA,15,TRBJ2-7,NA,CASSGRDGYESEQYF,TGTGCCAGCAGTGGGAGGGACGGCTACGAGTCCGAGCAGTACTTC
TRBV19,TRBD1,19,TRBJ1-5,NA,CASSLGGQGGLYDNQPQHF,TGTGCCAGTAGCTTGGGAGGACAGGGAGGGCTATACGACAATCAGCCCCAGCATTTT
TRBV6-6,NA,14,TRBJ2-5,NA,CASSYGGARETQYF,TGTGCCAGCAGTTATGGGGGGGCGCGAGAGACCCAGTACTTC
TRBV30,NA,13,TRBJ2-5,NA,CAWSGRQQETQYF,TGTGCCTGGAGTGGACGGCAGCAAGAGACCCAGTACTTC
TRBV6-6,NA,14,TRBJ1-1,NA,CASSHRQTGTEAFF,TGTGCCAGCAGTCACCGACAGACGGGCACTGAAGCTTTCTTT
TRBV3-1,NA,14,TRBJ1-1,few,CASSQSRENTEAFF,TGTGCCAGCAGCCAAAGCAGGGAGAACACTGAAGCTTTCTTT
TRBV2,NA,16,TRBJ2-7,NA,CASSQSPGPPAYEQYF,TGTGCCAGCAGTCAATCACCAGGGCCCCCGGCCTACGAGCAGTACTTC
TRBV6-5,NA,17,TRBJ1-3,NA,CASSYSQTLFSGNTIYF,TGTGCCAGCAGTTACTCGCAGACTCTCTTCTCTGGAAACACCATATATTTT
TRBV12-3/TRBV12-4,NA,12,TRBJ2-3,NA,CASKGPGDTQYF,TGTGCCAGCAAGGGCCCGGGTGATACGCAGTATTTT
TRBV12-3/TRBV12-4,NA,13,TRBJ2-7,NA,CASSLRAVYEQYF,TGTGCCAGCAGTTTAAGGGCCGTCTACGAGCAGTACTTC
TRBV25-1,NA,13,TRBJ1-2,NA,CASSREGSYGYTF,TGTGCCAGCAGTCGGGAGGGGAGCTATGGCTACACCTTC
TRBV6-8,NA,13,TRBJ2-1,NA,CASSFGWMNEQFF,TGTGCCAGCAGTTTCGGTTGGATGAATGAGCAGTTCTTC
TRBV7-2,TRBD2,16,TRBJ2-1,NA,CASSRRLAGEYNEQFF,TGTGCCAGCAGCCGAAGACTAGCGGGAGAATACAATGAGCAGTTCTTC
TRBV2,NA,13,TRBJ1-2,NA,CASTWINSYGYTF,TGTGCCAGCACATGGATAAATTCTTATGGCTACACCTTC
TRBV5-6,NA,13,TRBJ1-5,NA,CASSEVGNQPQHF,TGTGCCAGCAGTGAGGTGGGCAATCAGCCCCAGCATTTT
TRBV7-8,NA,17,TRBJ1-6,NA,CASSPRVSRQAGSPLHF,TGTGCCAGCAGCCCCCGGGTTAGCAGACAGGCGGGTTCACCCCTCCACTTT
TRBV9,NA,13,TRBJ2-7,NA,CASSPHETYEQYF,TGTGCCAGCAGCCCGCACGAAACCTACGAGCAGTACTTC
TRBV30,NA,16,TRBJ1-1,NA,CAWSRWGTMMNTEAFF,TGTGCCTGGAGTAGGTGGGGCACAATGATGAACACTGAAGCTTTCTTT
TRBV6-2/TRBV6-3,NA,13,TRBJ2-7,NA,CASWTPNAYEQYF,TGTGCCAGCTGGACCCCGAATGCCTACGAGCAGTACTTC
TRBV19,NA,15,TRBJ2-1,NA,CATSSTGPGGNEQFF,TGTGCCACCTCATCGACAGGCCCGGGAGGTAATGAGCAGTTCTTC
TRBV12-5,NA,12,TRBJ2-5,NA,CASGLVAGTQYF,TGTGCTAGTGGTTTGGTAGCGGGGACCCAGTACTTC
TRBV15,NA,12,TRBJ1-2,NA,CATSRLVYGYTF,TGTGCCACCAGCAGACTCGTATATGGCTACACCTTC
TRBV5-1,TRBD1,15,TRBJ2-5,NA,CASSPGDRAQETQYF,TGCGCCAGCAGCCCAGGGGACAGGGCACAAGAGACCCAGTACTTC
TRBV30,NA,13,TRBJ1-1,NA,CAWIPGPSTEAFF,TGTGCCTGGATCCCGGGGCCGAGCACTGAAGCTTTCTTT
TRBV6-1,NA,13,TRBJ2-1,NA,CASRAGVGNEQFF,TGTGCCAGCAGGGCCGGGGTGGGCAATGAGCAGTTCTTC
TRBV30,NA,13,TRBJ1-4,NA,CAQGGHLNEKLFF,TGTGCCCAAGGTGGACATTTAAATGAAAAACTGTTTTTT
TRBV29-1,NA,15,TRBJ2-3,NA,CSPRGQGKAADTQYF,TGCAGCCCACGGGGGCAGGGGAAGGCGGCAGATACGCAGTATTTT
TRBV6-6,NA,13,TRBJ1-1,NA,CASTEQGVTEAFF,TGTGCCAGCACCGAACAGGGAGTCACTGAAGCTTTCTTT
TRBV20-1,NA,12,TRBJ2-5,once,CSARGDRETQYF,TGCAGTGCTAGGGGGGATAGGGAGACCCAGTACTTC
TRBV29-1,TRBD2,15,TRBJ2-3,NA,CTGGEGDSRTDTQYF,TGCACCGGGGGGGAGGGGGACTCTAGAACAGATACGCAGTATTTT
TRBV4-2,TRBD2,17,TRBJ2-3,NA,CASSQGGGGAWADTQYF,TGTGCCAGCAGCCAAGGTGGCGGGGGGGCTTGGGCAGATACGCAGTATTTT
TRBV3-1,NA,14,TRBJ1-1,NA,CASSQAERNTEAFF,TGTGCCAGCAGCCAAGCGGAGAGGAACACTGAAGCTTTCTTT
TRBV18,TRBD2,16,TRBJ2-1,NA,CASSPPGLAGYLGEFF,TGTGCCAGCTCACCGCCGGGACTAGCGGGATACCTCGGGGAGTTCTTC
TRBV9,TRBD2,17,TRBJ2-7,NA,CCETVGLRAGGGDEQYF,TGCTGCGAGACCGTGGGGTTAAGAGCGGGAGGGGGTGACGAGCAGTACTTC
TRBV9,NA,15,TRBJ2-2,NA,CASSSQTGNTGELFF,TGTGCCAGCAGCTCTCAGACGGGGAACACCGGGGAGCTGTTTTTT
TRBV11-2,NA,11,TRBJ2-5,once,CASKSQETQYF,TGTGCCAGCAAGTCCCAAGAGACCCAGTACTTC
TRBV11-2,TRBD1,13,TRBJ1-2,NA,CASSSRTGPGYTF,TGTGCCAGCAGCTCCCGGACAGGGCCCGGCTACACCTTC
TRBV20-1,NA,14,TRBJ1-5,NA,CSARLGPFNQPQHF,TGCAGTGCTAGATTAGGACCGTTCAATCAGCCCCAGCATTTT
TRBV30,NA,14,TRBJ1-2,NA,CAWVRMGTSYGYTF,TGTGCCTGGGTCCGAATGGGGACATCCTATGGCTACACCTTC
TRBV5-1,NA,16,TRBJ2-3,NA,CASSPLGLSSTDTQYF,TGCGCCAGCAGCCCTCTCGGACTCTCTAGCACAGATACGCAGTATTTT
TRBV30,NA,13,TRBJ1-1,NA,CAWRPRRNTEAFF,TGTGCCTGGAGGCCCCGTCGCAACACTGAAGCTTTCTTT
TRBV7-2,NA,13,TRBJ2-7,NA,CASSSPGVQEQYF,TGTGCCAGCAGCTCACCAGGGGTTCAAGAGCAGTACTTC
TRBV6-5,TRBD1,13,TRBJ2-5,NA,CATSPGTGETQYF,TGTGCCACCTCGCCCGGGACAGGAGAGACCCAGTACTTC
TRBV27,NA,15,TRBJ2-6,once,CASSFSPLGANVLTF,TGTGCCAGCAGTTTTTCGCCCCTCGGGGCCAACGTCCTGACTTTC
TRBV18,TRBD1,16,TRBJ2-5,NA,CASSPLPHRGKETQYF,TGTGCCAGCTCACCACTTCCCCACAGGGGGAAAGAGACCCAGTACTTC
TRBV2,NA,13,TRBJ2-3,NA,CASRLEITDTQYF,TGTGCCAGCAGACTAGAAATCACAGATACGCAGTATTTT